This T cell receptor (beta chain) was sequenced in a study of response to subunit inactivated influenza vaccine. General study points: Each seasonal influenza vaccination recruits few new T cells, the authors suggested.

The CDR3 is 11 amino acids. The V end was cut by 6 bases, the J end by 10 bases, with 10 bases between. One entry per CDR3 protein results from TCRdb running MiXCR on the RT-PCR reads. Found here are about half a million distinct CDR3 sequences, 11% of them singletons; the top ten hold roughly 12%. This clonotype was counted a few times. Its cognate antigen is unknown. The receptor's source is a man aged 45-60 years who received an inactivated influenza vaccine. The J gene is TRBJ2-1, the V gene TRBV12-3 or TRBV12-4; D unclear. Source: PBMCs from blood, taken roughly 47 days after vaccination. The CDR3 sequence: CASSYHVEQFF. The CDR3 DNA is TGTGCCAGCAGCTACCACGTGGAGCAGTTCTTC.